The rows below give T cell receptor beta chains drawn from one sample of a study of Ad26.COV2.S vaccination and SARS-CoV-2 variants. Data came from immunoSEQ multiplex PCR; TCRdb stores just in-frame clones and leaves some out. The sample has about 350,000 clones, 92% seen once. The sequenced sample was peripheral blood, obtained after recovery from COVID-19. The receptors here all came from a human donor who had recovered from COVID-19. The CDR3 runs from the conserved cysteine through the conserved F or W. Fields, in order: D gene, clone size, J gene, V gene, CDR3 DNA, CDR3 protein. D genes are given only for firm matches. Size values are once, few and many counts, or a class for expanded clones, and some rows have none.

>.|.|TRBJ2-3|TRBV11-3
TGTGCCAGCAGCTCCAGGGGTTCCACAGATACGCAGTATTTT
CASSSRGSTDTQYF
>.|.|TRBJ1-2|TRBV6-5
TGTGCCAGCGGACCGGACAAGGCTCAACGAGGAGGCTACACCTTC
CASGPDKAQRGGYTF
>.|.|TRBJ2-7|TRBV27
TGTGCCAGCAGTACGACGGGGTTCTCCTACGAGCAGTACTTC
CASSTTGFSYEQYF
>.|.|TRBJ2-5|TRBV7-3
TGTGCCAGCAGCCCCGGGACCCGAGAGACCCAGTACTTC
CASSPGTRETQYF
>.|.|TRBJ1-5|TRBV27
TGTGCCAGCAGCGGGGAGGGTTATAGCAATCAGCCCCAGCATTTT
CASSGEGYSNQPQHF
>TRBD2|.|TRBJ2-5|TRBV7-2
TGTGCCAGCAGCCCAGGGGCTAGCGGGCTGCAAGAGACCCAGTACTTC
CASSPGASGLQETQYF
>.|once|TRBJ2-1|TRBV19
TGTGCCAGTAGTATTGCGCTAGTTACCGATGAGCAGTTCTTC
CASSIALVTDEQFF
>TRBD1|.|TRBJ2-3|TRBV2
TGTGCCAGCAGTTTGGACAGGGGCAGCGCAGATACGCAGTATTTT
CASSLDRGSADTQYF
>TRBD1|.|TRBJ2-1|TRBV7-9
TGTGCCAGCAGCCCCGGACAGGGTGTCTACAATGAGCAGTTCTTC
CASSPGQGVYNEQFF
>.|.|TRBJ1-6|TRBV9
TGTGCCAGCAGCGTAGGGGTAGGAAGTTCACCCCTCCACTTT
CASSVGVGSSPLHF
>.|.|TRBJ1-1|TRBV6-1
TGTGCCAGCAGTGATCAGTCCCCAGGGGCTTTCTTT
CASSDQSPGAFF
>.|.|TRBJ1-6|TRBV27
TGTGCCAGCAGTTTACAGATTAATTCACCCCTCCACTTT
CASSLQINSPLHF
>TRBD1|.|TRBJ1-3|TRBV9
TGTGCCAGCAGCTCCAAGCAGGGGGCGCCTGGAAACACCATATATTTT
CASSSKQGAPGNTIYF
>TRBD2|.|TRBJ2-3|TRBV6-1
TGTGCCAGCAGTAGACTAGCGGTCACAGATACGCAGTATTTT
CASSRLAVTDTQYF
>.|.|TRBJ2-3|TRBV10-1
TGCGCCAGCAGTGAGTCCCTGTGGGGTACGCAGTATTTT
CASSESLWGTQYF
>TRBD1|.|TRBJ2-1|TRBV5-1
TGCGCCAGCAGCTTGGGACAGGGAATGATGGATGAGCAGTTCTTC
CASSLGQGMMDEQFF
>TRBD2|.|TRBJ2-1|TRBV7-2
TGTGCCAGCAGCTTAGAGCGGGGGGGCTCCTACAATGAGCAGTTCTTC
CASSLERGGSYNEQFF
>.|.|TRBJ2-7|TRBV5-1
TGCGCCAGCAGCGAAGAAATTGTGTCCTACGAGCAGTACTTC
CASSEEIVSYEQYF
>TRBD1|once|TRBJ1-2|TRBV18
TGTGCCAGCTCACAGCGGACAGGGCAAGATGGCTACACCTTC
CASSQRTGQDGYTF
>.|.|TRBJ2-5|TRBV6-6
TGTGCCAGCAGTCCCCGAGGACGGGAGGAGACCCAGTACTTC
CASSPRGREETQYF
>.|once|TRBJ2-7|TRBV4-1
TGCGCCAGCAGCCCCCCGGGCAGGGGTGTTGACGAGCAGTACTTC
CASSPPGRGVDEQYF
>.|.|TRBJ2-7|TRBV5-4
TGTGCCAGCAGCCCGAGGGGGGCGGGGGTATCCTACGAGCAGTACTTC
CASSPRGAGVSYEQYF
>TRBD2|.|TRBJ2-5|TRBV3-1/TRBV3-2
TGTGCCAGCAGCCAAGTTGGTAGCGGGGGACTTCGAGAGACCCAGTACTTC
CASSQVGSGGLRETQYF
>.|.|TRBJ1-3|TRBV18
TGTGCCAGCTCACCCCAGGTTGAATCTGGAAACACCATATATTTT
CASSPQVESGNTIYF
>.|.|TRBJ2-2|TRBV5-1
TGCGCCAGCAGCTCCCCGGTAGGCGGGGAGCTGTTTTTT
CASSSPVGGELFF
>.|.|TRBJ1-2|TRBV7-9
TGTGCCAGCAGCTCTTCTCAGGCCGCCACCTATGGCTACACCTTC
CASSSSQAATYGYTF
>.|.|TRBJ1-1|TRBV7-9
TGTGCCAGCAGCTTTACGGACGGGAACACTGAAGCTTTCTTT
CASSFTDGNTEAFF
>.|.|TRBJ1-1|TRBV27
TGTGCCAGCAGTTTTCTGGTGAACACTGAAGCTTTCTTT
CASSFLVNTEAFF
>TRBD2|.|TRBJ2-1|TRBV10-3
TGTGCCATCAGTGAGTTTCAGACTAGCGAAAACTACAATGAGCAGTTCTTC
CAISEFQTSENYNEQFF
>TRBD1|.|TRBJ1-4|TRBV5-4
TGTGCCAGCAGCTTAATTGGCGGGACAGGGGGTGATAATGAAAAACTGTTTTTT
CASSLIGGTGGDNEKLFF
>.|.|TRBJ2-2|TRBV2
TGTGCCAGCAGTGGGGGACAAAACACCGGGGAGCTGTTTTTT
CASSGGQNTGELFF
>TRBD1|.|TRBJ1-1|TRBV5-1
TGCGCCAGCAGCCAGTACGGGACAGACACTGAAGCTTTCTTT
CASSQYGTDTEAFF
>.|.|TRBJ2-1|TRBV6-2/TRBV6-3
TGTGCCAGCAGTTCGGGGGCAAATGAGCAGTTCTTC
CASSSGANEQFF
>.|.|TRBJ2-2|TRBV18
TGTGCCAGCTCACCTTTTGAAGAGGCCGGGGAGCTGTTTTTT
CASSPFEEAGELFF
>.|.|TRBJ2-1|TRBV6-2/TRBV6-3
TGTGCCAGCAGTCATGGACAGCCCAATGAGCAGTTCTTC
CASSHGQPNEQFF
>TRBD1|.|TRBJ1-2|TRBV2
TGTGCCAGCCTTGAGGGACAGGGAAGCAACTATGGCTACACCTTC
CASLEGQGSNYGYTF
>TRBD1|.|TRBJ2-7|TRBV9
TGTGCCAGCAGCGGGGGACAGGGGACCTACGAGCAGTACTTC
CASSGGQGTYEQYF
>.|.|TRBJ2-7|TRBV9
TGTGCCAGCAGCCCCTATTCGACCGTCGACTACGAGCAGTACTTC
CASSPYSTVDYEQYF
>TRBD1|.|TRBJ1-2|TRBV7-2
TGTGCCAGCAGCCTCCAGGGGACAGGGGATGGTGGCTACACCTTC
CASSLQGTGDGGYTF